A selection of T cell receptor beta chains follows, all from one sample in a study of long-term antiretroviral therapy in people with HIV. Profiling relied on immunoSEQ multiplex PCR, and the TCRdb table lists in-frame clones only, not all of them. The top ten clones hold 7.5% to 9.5% of a sample with 15,000 to 20,000 clones, roughly 90% of them seen once. The sample in question was unsorted PBMCs, obtained 0.3 years after starting antiretroviral therapy. The receptors were sampled from a man between 60 and 75 years old with HIV. Both conserved end residues are part of each CDR3. A D gene is named only where the DNA matches it firmly. Clone size is given for some rows only: seen once, a few or many times, or a class if the clone is expanded.

clone_size,v_call,d_call,j_call,cdr3_nt,cdr3_aa
NA,TRBV5-6,NA,TRBJ1-1,TGTGCCAGCAGCTTGGGGGGGTTTGAAGCTTTCTTT,CASSLGGFEAFF
NA,TRBV18,NA,TRBJ2-2,TGTGCCAGCGGGGACACGAACACCGGGGAGCTGTTTTTT,CASGDTNTGELFF
NA,TRBV9,NA,TRBJ2-3,TGTGCCAGCAGCGTAGTGGGTGGGGGCCGCACAGATACGCAGTATTTT,CASSVVGGGRTDTQYF
NA,TRBV27,NA,TRBJ1-6,TGTGCCAGCAGTTTAACCTATAATTCACCCCTCCACTTT,CASSLTYNSPLHF
NA,TRBV27,TRBD1,TRBJ1-5,TGTGCCAGCAGCTTTACAGGGGTCAATCAGCCCCAGCATTTT,CASSFTGVNQPQHF
NA,TRBV7-2,NA,TRBJ2-7,TGTGCCAGCAGCTTAGGGGCAGGGGTCTCCTACGAGCAGTACTTC,CASSLGAGVSYEQYF
NA,TRBV11-2,TRBD2,TRBJ2-7,TGTGCCAGCAGCCCCACTAGCGGGTTTTTCTACGAGCAGTACTTC,CASSPTSGFFYEQYF
NA,TRBV18,TRBD1,TRBJ2-1,TGTGCCAGCTCACGGGACAGCGTCCTTTCCTACAATGAGCAGTTCTTC,CASSRDSVLSYNEQFF
NA,TRBV29-1,NA,TRBJ1-2,TGCAGCGTTGAAGGATTGGGCAGAACTAACTATGGCTACACCTTC,CSVEGLGRTNYGYTF
NA,TRBV21-1,NA,TRBJ2-1,TGTGCCAGCAGCAAAGCGGGCGACCGCCCAGATGACAATGAGCAGTTCTTC,CASSKAGDRPDDNEQFF
NA,TRBV2,TRBD1,TRBJ2-2,TGTGCCAGCAGCCCTACAGGGGCGGACACCGGGGAGCTGTTTTTT,CASSPTGADTGELFF
NA,TRBV9,TRBD1,TRBJ1-4,TGTGCCAGCAGCCCCGGGACAGGGAGTAATGAAAAACTGTTTTTT,CASSPGTGSNEKLFF
NA,TRBV2,NA,TRBJ1-4,TGTGCCAGCAATAACAGGATGGATGAAAAACTGTTTTTT,CASNNRMDEKLFF
NA,TRBV7-9,NA,TRBJ1-1,TGTGCCAGCAGCTCTAGGGGTAGGAGGCACACTGAAGCTTTCTTT,CASSSRGRRHTEAFF
NA,TRBV4-2,NA,TRBJ2-1,TGTGCCAGCAGTAACTTCGGAGGGCTCCCGTTCTTC,CASSNFGGLPFF
NA,TRBV29-1,NA,TRBJ1-1,TGCAGCGTTGAACAACGTTTGAACACTGAAGCTTTCTTT,CSVEQRLNTEAFF
NA,TRBV19,NA,TRBJ1-5,TGTGCCAGTAGTACCCGGCTGGACATGGCCAATCAGCCCCAGCATTTT,CASSTRLDMANQPQHF
NA,TRBV21-1,NA,TRBJ2-1,TGTGCCAGCAGCAATTTGTTTCTCAGGGAGTCGACCTACAATGAGCAGTTCTTC,CASSNLFLRESTYNEQFF
NA,TRBV18,NA,TRBJ1-2,TGTGCCAGCTCACCACCGGTCCTTCGCTTTAACTATGGCTACACCTTC,CASSPPVLRFNYGYTF
once,TRBV28,NA,TRBJ1-1,TGTGCCAGCAGTTTAGATCTGAACACTGAAGCTTTCTTT,CASSLDLNTEAFF
NA,TRBV28,NA,TRBJ1-4,TGTGCCAGCATCAGCTCAGGGTCTAATGAAAAACTGTTTTTT,CASISSGSNEKLFF
NA,TRBV2,NA,TRBJ1-1,TGTGCCAGCAGTGAATGGGGGGGGACTGAAGCTTTCTTT,CASSEWGGTEAFF
NA,TRBV7-3,NA,TRBJ2-1,TGTGCCAGCAGCTTAATGGCGGCGAGCTCCTACAATGAGCAGTTCTTC,CASSLMAASSYNEQFF
NA,TRBV7-9,NA,TRBJ2-1,TGTGCCAGCAGCTTAGTAGGGACCTCCTACAATGAGCAGTTCTTC,CASSLVGTSYNEQFF